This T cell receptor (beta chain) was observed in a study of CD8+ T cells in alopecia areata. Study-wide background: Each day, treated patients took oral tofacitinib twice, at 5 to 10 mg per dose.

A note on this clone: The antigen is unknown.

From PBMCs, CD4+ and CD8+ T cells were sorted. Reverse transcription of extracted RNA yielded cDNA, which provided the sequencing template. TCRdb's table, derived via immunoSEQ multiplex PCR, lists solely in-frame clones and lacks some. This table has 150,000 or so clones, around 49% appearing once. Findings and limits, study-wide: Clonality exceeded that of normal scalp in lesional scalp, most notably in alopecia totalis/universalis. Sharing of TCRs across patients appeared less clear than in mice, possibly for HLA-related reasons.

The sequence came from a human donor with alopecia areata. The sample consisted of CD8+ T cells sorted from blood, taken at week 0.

The CDR3 DNA follows: TGTGCCAGCAGCTTCCTAGCGGACCTCAAGGAGACCCAGTACTTC. It translates to CASSFLADLKETQYF. This chain links TRBV13 with TRBJ2-5; TRBD2 agrees at 7 bases. The CDR3 runs to 15 residues. Trimming at V came to 3 bases and at J to 5 bases, leaving 9 bases not matched to a gene. The germline CDR1 and CDR2 sequences are PRHDT and FYEKMQ (reference sequence).